One sample yielded the 5 T cell receptor beta chains listed below, sequenced in a study of shared clonotypes between healthy human individuals. Here immunoSEQ multiplex PCR was the method, and the copy in TCRdb shows in-frame clones only, minus some. The data hold some 2,500,000 clones, with roughly 93% observed a single time. Sequencing was carried out using naive CD4+ T cells from PBMCs. Subset defined: CD45RA+ positively selected. The receptors were sampled from a man in his late teens or twenties in good health. Some clones in this sample may be carry-over from other donors' samples.

The rearrangement links TRBV7-3 to TRBJ2-1; D gene unclear. Trimming took 0 bases from V and 6 from J, leaving 12 bases between them. Germline V gene lookup returns CDR1 SGHTA and CDR2 FQGTGA. The CDR3 covers 15 residues. The CDR3 sequence is CASSLTPSLGNEQFF. DNA for the CDR3: TGTGCCAGCAGCTTAACGCCTTCCCTCGGCAATGAGCAGTTCTTC. Full variable domain (rest looked up from reference TRBV7-3 and TRBJ2-1): GAGVSQTPSNKVTEKGKYVELRCDPISGHTALYWYRQSLGQGPEFLIYFQGTGAADDSGLPNDRFFAVRPEGSVSTLKIQRTERGDSAVYLCASSLTPSLGNEQFFGPGTRLTVL.

The gene calls are TRBV7-2 and TRBJ1-1, with D possibly matching TRBD1 (5 bases). The CDR3 consists of 14 residues. CDR1 SGHTA and CDR2 FQGNSA come from the germline V gene. V was pared by 2 bases and J by 5 bases, with 12 bases between. CDR3 residues: CASSLQGPGTEAFF. DNA of the CDR3: TGTGCCAGCAGCTTACAGGGCCCGGGTACTGAAGCTTTCTTT.

The V and J genes are TRBV5-4 and TRBJ1-6; 7 bases are shared with TRBD1. The CDR3 spans 15 residues. The junction had 2 bases not matched to a gene; V was cut back by 5 bases and J by 0 bases. Per germline, CDR1 SGHNT and CDR2 YYREEE (reference sequence). The CDR3 spells CASSRDSSYNSPLHF. CDR3 DNA sequence: TGTGCCAGCAGTCGGGACAGCTCCTATAATTCACCCCTCCACTTT.

This clone was recorded only once. Within the sample, other DNA sequences also encode this same CDR3. The chain joins TRBV29-1 to TRBJ2-5; no firm D call. Germline loops: CDR1 SQVTM, CDR2 ANQGSEA. V lost 2 bases and J 5 bases, leaving 12 bases between the germline ends. The CDR3 has 13 amino acids. The CDR3 coding sequence is TGCAGCGTTGAAAGATCTGGAGCGGAGACCCAGTACTTC. This codes for CSVERSGAETQYF.

As concerns this clone: The identical CDR3 is also encoded by other nucleotide sequences in the sample. The gene calls are TRBV5-1 and TRBJ1-1; no clear D gene. Trimming removed 0 bases from V and 0 bases from J, with 6 bases in between. CDR3 length: 14 amino acids. Germline values: CDR1 SGHRS, CDR2 YFSETQ. The chain's CDR3 is CASSLEALNTEAFF. For the CDR3, the DNA is TGCGCCAGCAGCTTGGAGGCTTTGAACACTGAAGCTTTCTTT. Using reference TRBV5-1 and TRBJ1-1 for the parts outside the CDR3, the full variable domain is KAGVTQTPRYLIKTRGQQVTLSCSPISGHRSVSWYQQTPGQGLQFLFEYFSETQRNKGNFPGRFSGRQFSNSRSEMNVSTLELGDSALYLCASSLEALNTEAFFGQGTRLTVV.